The 5 T cell receptor beta chains below all came from one sample that was sequenced in a study of T cell responses to AZD1222 COVID-19 vaccine. Generated by immunoSEQ multiplex PCR, the TCRdb table keeps only in-frame clones and is missing some. The table includes approximately 21,000 clones, roughly 83% detected once. The sample here was peripheral blood, taken 28 days after the second AZD1222 dose. These receptors all come from an adult who received the AZD1222 COVID-19 vaccine.

This rearrangement joins TRBV7-9 to TRBJ1-4; tentative D call: TRBD1 (6 bases). Germline V lookup: CDR1 SEHNR, CDR2 FQNEAQ (reference sequence). V shed 4 bases and J shed 1 base, with 10 bases lying between them. This CDR3 comprises 15 residues. The CDR3 protein is CASSSDRGTNEKLFF. In DNA form, the CDR3 reads TGTGCCAGCAGCTCGGACAGAGGAACTAATGAAAAACTGTTTTTT.

The chain combines TRBV19 with TRBJ1-2; TRBD1 might be the D (5 bases). Trimming removed 5 bases from V and 3 bases from J, with 16 bases in between. From germline, CDR1 is LNHDA and CDR2 SQIVND (reference sequence). The CDR3 is 15 amino acids. The CDR3 DNA is TGTGCCAGTAGTCTAAATCCCGGGGCACACTATGGCTACACCTTC. Translated: CASSLNPGAHYGYTF. The full variable domain, in which reference TRBV19 and TRBJ1-2 provide the parts outside the CDR3, is DGGITQSPKYLFRKEGQNVTLSCEQNLNHDAMYWYRQDPGQGLRLIYYSQIVNDFQKGDIAEGYSVSREKKESFPLTVTSAQKNPTAFYLCASSLNPGAHYGYTFGSGTRLTVV.

The table lists this clone with a few counts. The CDR3 DNA is TGCACCAGCAGCCAATACGTCCCGGGACACCAACTGGGCAATCAGCCCCAGCATTTT. Translating gives CTSSQYVPGHQLGNQPQHF. The chain couples TRBV1 to TRBJ1-5; no DNA check was done on the table's D call, TRBD1. TRBV1 is described as a pseudogene. CDR3 length: 19 amino acids.

The V call is TRBV5-4, the J call TRBJ1-3; weak D call: TRBD1 (5 bases). From germline, CDR1 is SGHNT and CDR2 YYREEE (reference sequence). CDR3 length equals 16 residues. The V and J ends lost 1 base and 5 bases respectively, with 16 bases between them. The CDR3 protein is CASSLMSGPERNTIYF. As DNA, the CDR3 is TGTGCCAGCAGCTTGATGTCGGGGCCAGAGAGAAACACCATATATTTT.

The V gene is TRBV6-1, the J gene TRBJ2-7, with 12 bases fitting TRBD2. After removal of 2 bases from V and 5 bases from J, the junction contained 4 bases not matched to a gene. This CDR3 has 15 residues. CDR1 MNHNS and CDR2 SASEGT come from the germline V gene. The DNA for the CDR3 is TGTGCCAGCAGTGAATGGACTAGCGGGACCAACGAGCAGTACTTC. It is translated as CASSEWTSGTNEQYF.